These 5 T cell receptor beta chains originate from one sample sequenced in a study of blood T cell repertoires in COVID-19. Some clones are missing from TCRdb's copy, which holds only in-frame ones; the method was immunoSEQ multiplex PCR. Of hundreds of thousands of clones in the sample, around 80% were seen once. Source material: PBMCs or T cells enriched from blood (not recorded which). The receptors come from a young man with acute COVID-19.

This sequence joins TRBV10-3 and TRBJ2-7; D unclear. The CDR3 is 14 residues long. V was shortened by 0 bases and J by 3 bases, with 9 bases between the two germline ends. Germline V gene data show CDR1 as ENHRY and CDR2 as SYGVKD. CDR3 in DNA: TGTGCCATCAGTGAGTCGGTAGTTCTCTACGAGCAGTACTTC. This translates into CAISESVVLYEQYF.

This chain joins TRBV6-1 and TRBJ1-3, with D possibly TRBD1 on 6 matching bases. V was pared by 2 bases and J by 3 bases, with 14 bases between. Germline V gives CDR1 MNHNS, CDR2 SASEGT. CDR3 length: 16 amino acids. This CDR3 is CASSETLQGIGNTIYF. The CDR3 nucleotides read TGTGCCAGCAGTGAAACCCTCCAGGGGATTGGAAACACCATATATTTT.

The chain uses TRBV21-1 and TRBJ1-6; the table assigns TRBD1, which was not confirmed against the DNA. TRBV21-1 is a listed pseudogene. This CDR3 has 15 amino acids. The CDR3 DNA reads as TGTGCCAGCAGCCTCCCGGACAGGGCTAATTCACCCCTCCACTTT. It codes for CASSLPDRANSPLHF.

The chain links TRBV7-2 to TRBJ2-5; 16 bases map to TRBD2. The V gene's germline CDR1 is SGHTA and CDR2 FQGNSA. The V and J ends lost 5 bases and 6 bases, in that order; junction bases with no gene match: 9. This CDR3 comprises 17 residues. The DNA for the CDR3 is TGTGCCAGCAGCGTTTCCGGGACTAGCGGGGGGGCTAAGACCCAGTACTTC. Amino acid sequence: CASSVSGTSGGAKTQYF.

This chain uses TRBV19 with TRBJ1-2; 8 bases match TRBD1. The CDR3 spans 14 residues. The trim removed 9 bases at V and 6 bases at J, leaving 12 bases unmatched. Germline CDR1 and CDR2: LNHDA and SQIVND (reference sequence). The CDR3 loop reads CASNSPDRGDGYTF. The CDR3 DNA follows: TGTGCCAGCAACTCCCCCGACAGGGGTGATGGCTACACCTTC.